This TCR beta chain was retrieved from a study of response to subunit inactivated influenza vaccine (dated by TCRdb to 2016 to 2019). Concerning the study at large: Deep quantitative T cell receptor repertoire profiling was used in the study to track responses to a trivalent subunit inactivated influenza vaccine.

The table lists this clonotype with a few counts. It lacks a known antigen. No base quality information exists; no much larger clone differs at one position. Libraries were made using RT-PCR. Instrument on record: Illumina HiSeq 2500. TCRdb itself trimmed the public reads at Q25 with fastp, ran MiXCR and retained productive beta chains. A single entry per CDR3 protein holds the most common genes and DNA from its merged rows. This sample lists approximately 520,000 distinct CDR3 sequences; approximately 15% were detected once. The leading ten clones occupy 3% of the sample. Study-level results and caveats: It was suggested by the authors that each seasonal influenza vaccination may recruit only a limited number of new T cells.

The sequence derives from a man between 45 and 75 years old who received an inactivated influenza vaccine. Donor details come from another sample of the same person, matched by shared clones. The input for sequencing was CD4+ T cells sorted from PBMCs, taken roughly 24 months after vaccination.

The CDR3 is CASGSGPMNTEAFF. The DNA reads TGTGCCAGCGGCTCCGGGCCGATGAACACTGAAGCTTTCTTT. Here the chain combines TRBV4-2 and TRBJ1-1, with the D gene too uncertain to name. The cysteine opens and the phenylalanine closes a CDR3 of 14 amino acids. Just CDR3 DNA is preserved here, 42 bases in frame from base 1. V lost 8 bases and J lost 0 bases; the stretch between them is 13 bases long. Based on the germline V gene, the CDR1 and CDR2 sequences are LGHNA and YNFKEQ.